Following are 15 T cell receptor beta chains from one sample sequenced in a study of blood T cell repertoires in COVID-19. The method was immunoSEQ multiplex PCR; TCRdb's version includes in-frame clones alone and lacks a portion of them. The profile shows 150,000 to 200,000 clones, roughly 87% of them singletons. Sequencing was carried out using PBMCs or T cells enriched from blood (not recorded which). These receptors were obtained from a woman between 40 and 55 years old with acute COVID-19.

This clone was found once. The chain employs TRBV5-1 and TRBJ1-1; 9 bases are a match to TRBD1. The germline CDR1 and CDR2 sequences are SGHRS and YFSETQ. The CDR3 runs to 18 residues. With 0 bases clipped from V and 0 bases from J, the junction kept 9 bases outside the gene matches. The CDR3 is CASSLVGQGGFMNTEAFF. The CDR3 DNA is TGCGCCAGCAGCTTGGTGGGACAGGGAGGATTCATGAACACTGAAGCTTTCTTT.

This clone has more than one count but fewer than ten. The rearrangement links TRBV11-2 to TRBJ1-3; D uncertain. The CDR3 extends over 12 amino acids. Germline loops: CDR1 SGHAT, CDR2 FQNNGV. V lost 6 bases, J lost 3 bases, and 6 bases lay in between. The CDR3 region is CASRSDGNTIYF. The CDR3, as DNA: TGTGCCAGCAGGTCAGATGGAAACACCATATATTTT.

V and J are TRBV10-1 and TRBJ2-7, with D possibly matching TRBD1 (6 bases). V shed 6 bases and J shed 7 bases, with 19 bases lying between them. The CDR3 is 14 amino acids. CDR1 WNHNN and CDR2 SYGVQD come from the germline V gene (reference sequence). Written as DNA, the CDR3 is TGCGCCAGCAGCCCGGACAGCTCTATGGTTGAGCAGTACTTC. It encodes CASSPDSSMVEQYF.

J is TRBJ2-6 and V is TRBV14; D is unclear. CDR1 is SGHDN, CDR2 FVKESK, per germline. V was shortened by 1 base and J by 1 base, with 11 bases between the two germline ends. The CDR3 is made up of 17 amino acids. The CDR3 loop is CASSQGGFRSGANVLTF. The CDR3 DNA reads as TGTGCCAGCAGCCAAGGAGGTTTCCGTTCTGGGGCCAACGTCCTGACTTTC.

The chain joins TRBV2 to TRBJ1-2; D is unresolved. V lost 0 bases to trimming and J lost 8 bases, with 13 bases between them. The CDR3 has 14 residues. Germline V gives CDR1 SNHLY, CDR2 FYNNEI. CDR3 coding DNA: TGTGCCAGCAGTGAAGCGGGGAGCGGCGTAGGCTACACCTTC. Translated, it gives CASSEAGSGVGYTF.

The chain links TRBV18 to TRBJ1-1; no clear D. Per the germline V gene, CDR1 is KGHSH and CDR2 is LQKENI. The CDR3 sequence is 12 residues long. V was shortened by 5 bases and J by 4 bases, with 8 bases between the two germline ends. The CDR3 loop reads CASSEDPTEAFF. Here the CDR3 DNA reads TGTGCCAGCTCAGAGGATCCCACTGAAGCTTTCTTT.

This chain uses TRBV5-1 with TRBJ1-2; 7 bases are shared with TRBD1. Unmatched junction bases numbered 10, after V lost 0 bases and J lost 8 bases. CDR3 length: 15 residues. Germline CDR1 SGHRS, CDR2 YFSETQ. Here the CDR3 reads CASSLVVGGGEGYTF. The CDR3 nucleotides read TGCGCCAGCAGCTTGGTAGTAGGAGGGGGCGAAGGCTACACCTTC.

The chain joins TRBV11-2 to TRBJ2-7, with a tentative D call TRBD2 (5 bases). The germline gives CDR1 SGHAT, CDR2 FQNNGV. The CDR3 sequence is 14 residues long. V lost 6 bases, J lost 3 bases, and 15 bases lay in between. In nucleotides, the CDR3 is TGTGCCAGCAGTCCCCCCTTAGCGTTCTACGAGCAGTACTTC. Its translation is CASSPPLAFYEQYF.

The J gene is TRBJ2-3, the V gene TRBV2, with TRBD2 matching over 7 bases. CDR1 is SNHLY and CDR2 is FYNNEI in the germline V gene. This CDR3 has 15 residues. Trimming removed 5 bases from V and 0 bases from J; junction bases left unmatched: 5. CDR3 in amino acids: CASSLGGGSTDTQYF. The CDR3 DNA reads TGTGCCAGCAGTCTTGGCGGGGGAAGCACAGATACGCAGTATTTT.

This clone has only one observation. The chain couples TRBV27 to TRBJ2-1, with TRBD2 identical over 11 bases. This CDR3 region has 16 residues. With V trimmed by 4 bases and J by 2 bases, 4 bases remained unmatched. CDR1 and CDR2 from the germline V gene are MNHEY and SMNVEV (reference sequence). CDR3 protein: CASSYVAGGAYNEQFF. The CDR3 DNA reads as TGTGCCAGCAGTTACGTAGCGGGAGGGGCCTACAATGAGCAGTTCTTC.

The chain links TRBV4-2 to TRBJ2-7; 7 bases are shared with TRBD2. V shed 1 base, J shed 3 bases, and the junction held 12 bases outside the gene matches. The germline V gene encodes CDR1 LGHNA and CDR2 YNFKEQ. CDR3 size: 17 residues. The DNA of the CDR3 is TGTGCCAGCAGCCAAGCCAGAGGGGCTAGCGGTCGCTACGAGCAGTACTTC. It specifies CASSQARGASGRYEQYF.

The rearrangement uses TRBV12-3 or TRBV12-4 and TRBJ2-7; maybe TRBD2 (6 bases). The CDR3 contains 13 residues. V shed 3 bases and J shed 7 bases, with 13 bases lying between them. Here the CDR3 reads CASSLGPRGEQYF. The CDR3 DNA follows: TGTGCCAGCAGTTTGGGGCCACGGGGGGAGCAGTACTTC.

This clone showed up just a few times. At the DNA level, this CDR3 is encoded by other sequences in the same sample as well. The CDR3 spells CASSRENTEAFF. The CDR3 coding sequence is TGTGCCAGCTCCAGGGAGAACACTGAAGCTTTCTTT. V gene TRBV2 combines with J gene TRBJ1-1; a weak D match, TRBD1 (5 bases). The V end was cut by 8 bases, the J end by 1 base, with 8 bases between. The CDR3 contains 12 residues. Per the germline V gene, CDR1 is SNHLY and CDR2 is FYNNEI.

The chain carries TRBV21-1 and TRBJ2-5; the D call in the table, TRBD2, was not verified against the DNA. TRBV21-1 is an annotated pseudogene. The CDR3 is 16 residues long. The CDR3 loop is CASSKETGGLRRTQYF. DNA for the CDR3: TGTGCCAGCAGCAAAGAGACCGGGGGGTTAAGGCGGACCCAGTACTTC.

This clone was detected only once. Here the CDR3 DNA reads TGTGCCAGCAGCTTAGGGGGGGTTGGTCAGCCCCAGCATTTT. Protein product: CASSLGGVGQPQHF. The genes are TRBV7-8 and TRBJ1-5; the D gene is possibly TRBD1 (5 bases). The length of the CDR3 is 14 residues. V was cut by 1 base and J by 6 bases, with 10 bases left in between. The germline gives CDR1 SGHVS, CDR2 FQNEAQ.